These 2 T cell receptor beta chains share one sample of origin, sequenced in a study of OX40 agonist ivuxolimab in advanced cancers. The assay was immunoSEQ multiplex PCR, and TCRdb's table has in-frame clones only and misses some. In the table there are 60,000 or so clones, roughly 89% of which are singletons. The source was CD4+ or CD8+ T cells sorted from blood, collected in a trial of the OX40 agonist ivuxolimab. These receptors were taken from an adult with an advanced solid tumor such as melanoma, head and neck, liver or kidney cancer.

The chain is built from TRBV11-2 and TRBJ2-3; D remains unclear. Germline CDR1 SGHAT, CDR2 FQNNGV. The CDR3 consists of 16 residues. Trimming shortened V by 2 bases and J by 0 bases, and 12 bases separated the two germline ends. CDR3 sequence (DNA): TGTGCCAGCAGCTTACATTGGCAGAGCAGCACAGATACGCAGTATTTT. This gives the protein CASSLHWQSSTDTQYF.

This clone occurred once. The chain links TRBV4-1 to TRBJ1-6; a weak D match, TRBD1 (5 bases). V was clipped by 4 bases and J by 9 bases, with 10 bases between them. The length of the CDR3 is 13 residues. CDR1 is MGHRA, CDR2 YSYEKL, per germline. In DNA, the CDR3 is TGCGCCAGCAGCCCAAGGGGAGCTTCACCCCTCCACTTT. This encodes CASSPRGASPLHF.